The 22 T cell receptor beta chains given below trace back to one sample, sequenced in a study of CD4 T cells in relation to SARS-CoV-2 and coronaviruses (dated by TCRdb to 2020 to 2022). CD4+ T cells from unexposed donors were collected before the COVID-19 pandemic (2011-2018). Libraries were constructed by the immunoSEQ multiplex PCR assay. TCRdb stores this immuneACCESS table with in-frame sequences only. Part of the clones is absent; in the studies checked, under half of the shortfall reflects unresolved V genes, and no reason is known for the rest. This sample is represented by tens of thousands of clones; 75% to 90% of them were singletons. Of the sample, about 1.3% falls within the top ten clones. Sequencing used memory CD4+ T cells from PBMCs. The sample's cell subset or site label, in plain terms: memory (non-naive) CD4+ T cells. Receptors originate from a human donor in good health.

The chain is built from TRBV19 and TRBJ2-2, with TRBD2 matching over 12 bases. The CDR3 extends over 16 amino acids. The V gene end was trimmed by 6 bases and the J gene end by 5 bases; junction bases not matched to a gene: 7. CDR1 and CDR2 (germline): LNHDA, SQIVND (reference sequence). The CDR3, as DNA: TGTGCCAGTAGGCCCAAAGGGACTAGCGGGACCGGGGAGCTGTTTTTT. Encoded protein: CASRPKGTSGTGELFF. The whole variable domain, filled in from reference TRBV19 and TRBJ2-2, reads DGGITQSPKYLFRKEGQNVTLSCEQNLNHDAMYWYRQDPGQGLRLIYYSQIVNDFQKGDIAEGYSVSREKKESFPLTVTSAQKNPTAFYLCASRPKGTSGTGELFFGEGSRLTVL.

This clone showed up just a few times. This chain connects TRBV6-1 to TRBJ2-1; D gene unclear. Germline V gene sequence: CDR1 MNHNS, CDR2 SASEGT. V lost 1 base and J 6 bases, leaving 10 bases between the germline ends. The CDR3 spans 14 residues. CDR3 coding DNA: TGTGCCAGCAGTGAAGGGTCCCGGCTCAATGAGCAGTTCTTC. It yields the protein CASSEGSRLNEQFF.

This clone was found once. The chain links TRBV24-1 to TRBJ2-5, with TRBD1 as a possible D gene (6 bases). Germline V gene data show CDR1 as KGHDR and CDR2 as SFDVKD. Trimming pared 4 bases from V and 4 bases from J, leaving 21 bases between. The CDR3 has 17 residues. The CDR3 DNA sequence: TGTGCCACCAGTGAAACGCCAGGACGCAGGGGACGAGAGACCCAGTACTTC. Protein: CATSETPGRRGRETQYF.

As concerns this clone: A junction end diverges from the germline sequence, so it may reflect a read error. The chain uses TRBV5-5 and TRBJ2-1; 13 bases are shared with TRBD2. Germline loops: CDR1 SGHKS, CDR2 YYEKEE (reference sequence). This CDR3 is built from 15 residues. CDR3 DNA sequence: TGTGCCAGCAGCTTACTAGCGGGAGGGGACAACGAGCAGTTCTTC. It encodes CASSLLAGGDNEQFF.

This chain joins TRBV19 and TRBJ1-1; TRBD1 agrees at 8 bases. The CDR3 is made up of 12 amino acids. V was clipped by 2 bases and J by 8 bases; unmatched bases: 1. Germline V gene sequence: CDR1 LNHDA, CDR2 SQIVND (reference sequence). CDR3 protein: CASSIRDREAFF. The CDR3 DNA is TGTGCCAGTAGTATAAGGGACAGGGAAGCTTTCTTT.

This clone was counted only a few times. The chain is built from TRBV28 and TRBJ2-7; D gene ambiguous. CDR3 size: 13 residues. Trimming stripped 3 bases from V and 1 base from J, with 7 bases between. Per the germline V gene, CDR1 is MDHEN and CDR2 is SYDVKM. This CDR3 is CASSFGNSYEQYF. The CDR3 bases are TGTGCCAGCAGTTTTGGGAATTCCTACGAGCAGTACTTC.

As DNA, the CDR3 is TGTGCCAGCAGAAACACCATGACAGGAAACACTGAAGCTTTCTTT. Encoded protein: CASRNTMTGNTEAFF. V is TRBV28 and J is TRBJ1-1; D possibly corresponds to TRBD1 (6 bases). The length of the CDR3 is 15 residues. Germline V gene lookup returns CDR1 MDHEN and CDR2 SYDVKM. Trimming left V 6 bases short and J 2 bases short, with 16 bases between.

This chain connects TRBV5-4 to TRBJ1-2, with no clear D. CDR3 length: 13 amino acids. V was pared by 0 bases and J by 3 bases, with 6 bases between. The germline CDR1 and CDR2 sequences are SGHNT and YYREEE (reference sequence). In DNA form, the CDR3 reads TGTGCCAGCAGCTTGGAACGGGACTATGGCTACACCTTC. Encoded protein: CASSLERDYGYTF.

V usage is TRBV5-4 and J usage is TRBJ2-7, with D unclear. V lost 0 bases and J lost 3, with 7 bases in between. From germline, CDR1 is SGHNT and CDR2 YYREEE (reference sequence). The CDR3 extends over 13 amino acids. The DNA for the CDR3 is TGTGCCAGCAGCTTGGAAGCCAGCTACGAGCAGTACTTC. Residues: CASSLEASYEQYF.

The chain employs TRBV3-1 (or the pseudogene TRBV3-2) and TRBJ2-6; TRBD1 aligns across 9 bases. This CDR3 spans 15 amino acids. Germline CDR1 LGHDT, CDR2 YNNKEL (reference sequence). With V trimmed by 1 base and J by 11 bases, 6 bases remained unmatched. This chain's CDR3 is CASSQGGTGNHVLTF. CDR3 coding DNA: TGTGCCAGCAGCCAAGGGGGGACAGGGAACCACGTCCTGACTTTC.

The CDR3: CASSVAGTEQFF. The CDR3 nucleotides are TGTGCCAGCAGCGTCGCGGGTACTGAGCAGTTCTTC. The chain joins TRBV11-2 to TRBJ2-1; D might be TRBD2 (5 bases). Trimming removed 5 bases from V and 9 bases from J, with 11 bases in between. In germline, CDR1 is SGHAT, CDR2 FQNNGV. The CDR3 is made up of 12 amino acids.

The chain joins TRBV6-5 to TRBJ2-7; 9 nucleotides align to TRBD1. Germline V gives CDR1 MNHEY, CDR2 SVGAGI. This CDR3 has 15 residues. The J segment lost 4 bases and the V segment lost 0 bases, leaving 4 bases of the junction unmatched. The CDR3 region is CASSYSGTGLYEQYF. CDR3 DNA: TGTGCCAGCAGTTACTCAGGGACAGGGTTGTACGAGCAGTACTTC.

The chain couples TRBV28 to TRBJ2-7, with 7 bases matching TRBD1. Trimming cost V 9 bases and J 2 bases; bases outside gene matches: 7. This CDR3 comprises 13 residues. Germline V gene sequence: CDR1 MDHEN, CDR2 SYDVKM. Written as DNA, the CDR3 is TGTGCCAGTGTCCGGGACAGTCCCTACGAGCAGTACTTC. Its translation: CASVRDSPYEQYF.

This chain connects TRBV6-6 to TRBJ1-6; a weak D match, TRBD1 (5 bases). Looked up from germline, CDR1 is MNHNY and CDR2 is SVGAGI (reference sequence). The V and J ends lost 2 bases and 7 bases respectively, with 15 bases between them. This CDR3 has 16 residues. CDR3 DNA: TGTGCCAGCAGTTACCCGACCGGGACTGGCAATTCACCCCTCCACTTT. The encoded protein is CASSYPTGTGNSPLHF.

The chain is built from TRBV27 and TRBJ2-5; 10 bases line up with TRBD2. From germline, CDR1 is MNHEY and CDR2 SMNVEV (reference sequence). Losses at the gene ends were 3 bases for V and 6 bases for J; bases not matched to a gene: 10. The CDR3 contains 16 residues. CDR3 in amino acids: CASSFASGSSYQTQYF. In DNA form, the CDR3 reads TGTGCCAGCAGTTTCGCTAGCGGGAGTTCGTATCAGACCCAGTACTTC.

The V call is TRBV4-1, the J call TRBJ2-5, with D maybe TRBD2 (5 bases). This CDR3 region has 15 residues. Per the germline V gene, CDR1 is MGHRA and CDR2 is YSYEKL. Trimming cost V 1 base and J 6 bases, with 15 bases left between them. The CDR3 sequence: CASSQASFPGKTQYF. The CDR3 DNA reads as TGCGCCAGCAGCCAAGCTAGCTTCCCCGGGAAGACCCAGTACTTC.

This chain links TRBV6-1 with TRBJ2-7, with 11 bases lining up with TRBD1. J gave up 7 bases and V 1 base, and 6 bases lay outside the gene matches. The CDR3 is made up of 15 amino acids. CDR1 and CDR2 from the germline V gene are MNHNS and SASEGT. CDR3: CASSEEDRGPSEQYF. The CDR3 nucleotides are TGTGCCAGCAGTGAAGAGGACAGGGGGCCGTCGGAGCAGTACTTC.

As to this clone: At the DNA level, this CDR3 is encoded by other sequences in the same sample as well. The V call is TRBV3-1 (or the pseudogene TRBV3-2), the J call TRBJ1-3, with D possibly matching TRBD1 (6 bases). V lost 5 bases, J lost 2 bases, and 10 bases lay in between. This CDR3 is built from 14 residues. The germline V gene has CDR1 LGHDT and CDR2 YNNKEL (reference sequence). The DNA of the CDR3 is TGTGCCAGCAGCTCTCAGGGGCCTGGAAACACCATATATTTT. The encoded protein is CASSSQGPGNTIYF.

The chain is built from TRBV3-1 (or the pseudogene TRBV3-2) and TRBJ2-5; 7 bases agree with TRBD2. The ends lost 1 base at V and 3 bases at J; junction bases unmatched: 14. The CDR3 covers 18 residues. Germline values: CDR1 LGHDT, CDR2 YNNKEL (reference sequence). This CDR3 is CASSQVGLIPGTKETQYF. The CDR3 nucleotides are TGTGCCAGCAGCCAAGTCGGCTTGATACCAGGGACTAAAGAGACCCAGTACTTC.

The chain has TRBV6-5 and TRBJ1-2, with TRBD1 matching 7 bases. Trimming took 8 bases from V and 5 from J; bases not matched to a gene: 5. The germline gives CDR1 MNHEY, CDR2 SVGAGI. CDR3 length: 12 amino acids. The CDR3 region has the DNA TGTGCCAGCGCGCCCAGGGGGTATGGCTACACCTTC. This gives the protein CASAPRGYGYTF.

Here the CDR3 reads CSARTGSSEQFF. The CDR3 DNA sequence: TGCAGCGCTAGAACAGGGAGTAGTGAGCAGTTCTTC. V is TRBV29-1 and J is TRBJ2-1, with D possibly matching TRBD1 (6 bases). V was cut by 7 bases and J by 9 bases, with 16 bases left in between. Germline-derived CDR1 and CDR2 are SQVTM and ANQGSEA. CDR3 size: 12 residues.

The chain recombines TRBV5-1 with TRBJ1-5; TRBD1 aligns across 8 bases. In germline, CDR1 is SGHRS, CDR2 YFSETQ. The V gene end was trimmed by 4 bases and the J gene end by 1 base; junction bases not matched to a gene: 4. There are 15 residues in the CDR3. The CDR3, as DNA: TGCGCCAGCAGCCCAGGACAGGGCAGCAATCAGCCCCAGCATTTT. This codes for CASSPGQGSNQPQHF.